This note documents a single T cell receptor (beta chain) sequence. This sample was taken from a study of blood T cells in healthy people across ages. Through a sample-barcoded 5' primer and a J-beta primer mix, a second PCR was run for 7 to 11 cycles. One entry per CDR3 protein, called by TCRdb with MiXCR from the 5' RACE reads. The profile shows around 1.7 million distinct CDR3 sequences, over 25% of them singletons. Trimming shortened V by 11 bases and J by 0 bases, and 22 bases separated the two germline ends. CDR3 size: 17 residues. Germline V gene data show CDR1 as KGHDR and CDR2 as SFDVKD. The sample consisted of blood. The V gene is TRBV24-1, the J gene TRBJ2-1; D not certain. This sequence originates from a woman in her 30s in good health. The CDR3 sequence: CAIPRPSDSSSYNEQFF. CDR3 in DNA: TGTGCCATACCACGGCCTTCTGATAGTAGCTCCTACAATGAGCAGTTCTTC.